This T cell receptor beta chain was captured by sequencing in a study of cytomegalovirus exposure and HLA in healthy donors. Comment on this clone: Its antigen is unidentified.

Findings of the study overall: The CMV antigen specificity of a few CMV-associated chains was confirmed through in vitro analysis.

V was trimmed by 1 base and J by 7 bases, leaving 13 bases between them. This CDR3 has 15 amino acids. The germline CDR1 and CDR2 sequences are SGHAT and FQNNGV. PCR used 60 Vbeta primers and 13 Jbeta primers. The table came from immunoSEQ multiplex PCR; TCRdb's copy has only in-frame clones and leaves some out. The table includes 100,000 to 150,000 clones, less than 80% detected once. The sequence came from a woman aged 50 to 65 in good health and CMV-seronegative. V is TRBV11-2 and J is TRBJ2-2; D is possibly TRBD1 (8 bases). Sequencing was done on a sample of PBMCs. The CDR3 spells CASSLGTGRVGELFF. The CDR3 DNA sequence: TGTGCCAGCAGCTTAGGGACAGGGAGGGTCGGGGAGCTGTTTTTT.